The entry that follows covers one T cell receptor (beta chain) sequence. This clone has more than one count but fewer than ten. Its antigen is still unknown. Per-base quality was not reported, and no clone a single base away is much larger than it. Unstimulated PBMCs, after thawing, were stained for CD3, CD4 and CD8 and then FACS-sorted into CD3+CD4+ and CD3+CD8+ populations. Randomization to immunosuppression withdrawal applied to every one of the 8 studied subjects. Genomic DNA was isolated with the Qiagen DNeasy Blood and Tissue Kit. The data were taken from a study of T cell clones after liver transplantation (dated by TCRdb to the late 2010s). With regard to the full study: The samples were obtained from ITN030ST, a randomized trial that attempted immunosuppression withdrawal within 2 years after liver transplantation. Donor-reactive T cell clones were identified using TCRbeta sequencing after a pre-transplant mixed lymphocyte reaction and were then followed in post-transplant blood. Third party-reactive TCRbeta sequences were also identified from pre-transplant MLRs to serve as an antigen-independent comparator for donor-reactive sequences. Three of the eight recipients were HCV-positive; the others were transplanted for non-autoimmune, non-viral indications. Until randomization at 12-24 months post-transplant, subjects were given standard immunosuppression, with no induction therapy. Tolerance was defined as complete immunosuppression withdrawal for at least one year with no rise in liver enzymes beyond twice the upper limit of normal. Blood samples were collected pre-transplant, pre-randomization before withdrawal, and post-randomization after either full withdrawal or failed withdrawal. A cohort of 8 liver transplant recipients was studied, of whom 3 were classified as tolerant and 5 as non-tolerant. Results the study describes overall, beyond this receptor: In a couple of subjects, low numbers of available donor cells limited the measurable donor-reactive repertoire. The conclusions were considered preliminary, being limited by small, heterogeneous patient numbers and non-standardized post-transplant time points. The decline in donor-reactive sequences exceeded the decline in third party-reactive sequences, suggesting partial antigen-specific deletion that was unrelated to withdrawal success. When repertoire turnover was taken into account, detection of donor-reactive sequences was significantly reduced in 7 of 8 subjects for CD4 and in 8 of 8 subjects for CD8. Since no allograft tissue specimens were available, donor-reactive T cells may have migrated into the graft instead of being deleted. Circulating donor-reactive CD4 TCRbeta sequences fell significantly post-transplant in most of the 8 subjects, irrespective of tolerance or HCV status.

Using immunoSEQ, frozen genomic DNA was subjected to high-throughput TCRbeta CDR3 sequencing, a process that included PCR amplification, mapping, bias correction and internal controls. Under the source paper's analysis protocol: Productive rearrangements were kept, and unique TCRbeta sequences were defined by CDR3 nucleotide sequence plus V and J gene. Donor-reactive sequences required at least 5-fold expansion in CFSE-low cells versus unstimulated pre-transplant cells and at least 0.01% frequency. To ensure at least 90% detection power, minimum frequency thresholds were set for each subject based on that subject's lowest-template unstimulated sample. Jensen-Shannon divergence between the top 1000 TCRbeta sequences post- versus pre-transplant served as the measure of repertoire turnover. Two-sided Fisher's exact tests were used to test for changes in the detection of donor-reactive sequences. The table was pulled from immuneACCESS by TCRdb, which kept in-frame rearrangements only. Such tables lose some clones; where checked, under half of the loss comes from unresolved V genes, and the rest has no known cause. The V and J calls and clone size were taken over from that table, and D and trimming were inferred from the DNA. Present in this sample are approximately 10,000 clones, approximately 74% of which were seen just once. The ten largest make up 24% of the sample.

The cysteine opens and the phenylalanine closes a CDR3 of 14 amino acids. Of all the DNA, just the CDR3 is kept, 42 bases in frame from base 1. V loses 6 bases at its end and J loses 2 bases; junction bases beyond the gene matches: 5. For CDR1 and CDR2, the germline V gene (reference sequence) lists LNHNV and YYDKDF. This sequence originates from a human patient who received a liver transplant. After a transplant, the graft donor may have provided part of the T cells. Sequenced here: CD4+ T cells from blood, sampled about 2.5 years after liver transplant. This sequence uses TRBV15 and TRBJ1-2, with 8 middle bases fitting TRBD1. This receptor carries the CDR3 CATRGQGTNYGYTF. Read as DNA, the sequence is TGTGCCACCAGAGGACAGGGAACAAACTATGGCTACACCTTC.